This T cell receptor (beta chain) was found in a study of shared clonotypes between healthy human individuals. Study background: The donor group consisted of a couple of women and a few men, aged 18 to 49. Study findings and constraints: Sharing of clonotypes among donors was expected to vary with sequencing depth.

This clone occurred a few times. Its specificity is unknown. Assay: immunoSEQ multiplex PCR; the TCRdb copy retains only in-frame clones and omits some. The data show 550,000 to 800,000 clones, with roughly 70% seen just once and under 2% held by the top ten. The clonotype originates from a woman in her twenties or thirties in good health. Sequences were obtained from memory CD4+ T cells sorted from blood. As for subset: CD45RA-negative fraction.

The CDR3 DNA reads TGTGCCAGCAGTGCAAGACAGGGTGGCATTCAGCCCCAGCATTTT. It yields the protein CASSARQGGIQPQHF. The rearrangement links TRBV2 to TRBJ1-5, with TRBD1 identical over 7 bases. CDR1 and CDR2 from the germline V gene are SNHLY and FYNNEI. The junction had 9 bases not matched to a gene; V was cut back by 4 bases and J by 6 bases. The CDR3 covers 15 residues.